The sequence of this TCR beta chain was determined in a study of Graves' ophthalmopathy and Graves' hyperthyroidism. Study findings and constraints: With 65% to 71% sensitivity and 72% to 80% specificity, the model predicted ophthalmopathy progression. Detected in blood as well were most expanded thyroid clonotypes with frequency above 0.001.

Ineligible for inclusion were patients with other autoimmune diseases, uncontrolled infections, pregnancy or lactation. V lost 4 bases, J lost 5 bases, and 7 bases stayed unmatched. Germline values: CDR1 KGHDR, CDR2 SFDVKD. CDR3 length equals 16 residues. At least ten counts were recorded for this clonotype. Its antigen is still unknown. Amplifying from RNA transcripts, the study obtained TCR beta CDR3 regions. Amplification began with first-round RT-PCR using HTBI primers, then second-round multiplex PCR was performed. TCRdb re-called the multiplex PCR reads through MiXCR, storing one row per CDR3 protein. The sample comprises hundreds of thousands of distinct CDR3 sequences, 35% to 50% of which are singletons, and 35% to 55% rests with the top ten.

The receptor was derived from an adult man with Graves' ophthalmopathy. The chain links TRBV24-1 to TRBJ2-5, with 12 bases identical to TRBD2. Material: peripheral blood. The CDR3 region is CATSEPSGGAQETQYF. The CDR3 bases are TGTGCCACCAGTGAACCTAGCGGGGGGGCCCAGGAGACCCAGTACTTC.